Listed below are T cell receptor beta chains from one sample, sequenced in a study of cytomegalovirus exposure and HLA in healthy donors. Clones were read by immunoSEQ multiplex PCR, and TCRdb kept only the in-frame ones, dropping some. The data hold under 35,000 clones, with about 63% observed a single time. The sample consisted of PBMCs. Every receptor here comes from a man aged 50 to 60 in good health and CMV-seropositive. Each CDR3 is given with its conserved first and last residue. Fields, in order: V gene, J gene, clone size, CDR3 length, D gene, CDR3 DNA, CDR3 protein. A D gene is named only where the DNA matches it firmly. Size is omitted from some rows. Given values are once, few, many or a class for expanded clones.

V: TRBV15
J: TRBJ2-7
size: -
length: 13
D: TRBD1
DNA: TGTGCCACCCCGGACAGGGGAGGAAACGAGCAGTACTTC
CDR3: CATPDRGGNEQYF

V: TRBV29-1
J: TRBJ1-5
size: once
length: 13
D: -
DNA: TGCAGCGCCCAAAAGGGGTTCGATCAGCCCCAGCATTTT
CDR3: CSAQKGFDQPQHF

V: TRBV6-4
J: TRBJ2-3
size: -
length: 15
D: -
DNA: TGTGCCACCGGAGCGAGTGGCGGGGGCACAGATACGCAGTATTTT
CDR3: CATGASGGGTDTQYF

V: TRBV5-4
J: TRBJ1-1
size: -
length: 13
D: TRBD1
DNA: TGTGCCAGCAGCGGAGACAGGGTCGCTGAAGCTTTCTTT
CDR3: CASSGDRVAEAFF

V: TRBV5-1
J: TRBJ2-1
size: few
length: 14
D: -
DNA: TGCGCCAGCAGCTTGGTTGACGGAGACAATGAGCAGTTCTTC
CDR3: CASSLVDGDNEQFF

V: TRBV27
J: TRBJ2-7
size: -
length: 14
D: -
DNA: TGTGCCAGCAGTTTATCCGAGAGCTCCTACGAGCAGTACTTC
CDR3: CASSLSESSYEQYF

V: TRBV5-1
J: TRBJ2-1
size: -
length: 16
D: TRBD2
DNA: TGCGCCAGCAGCGAAGGACTAGCGGGGGTTGCCAATGAGCAGTTCTTC
CDR3: CASSEGLAGVANEQFF

V: TRBV6-4
J: TRBJ1-3
size: -
length: 13
D: -
DNA: TGTGCCAGTTCCGTTTCCCCTGGAAACACCATATATTTT
CDR3: CASSVSPGNTIYF

V: TRBV15
J: TRBJ1-4
size: -
length: 14
D: -
DNA: TGTGCCACCAGCAGACCTAAGGGGGAAGGAAAACTGTTTTTT
CDR3: CATSRPKGEGKLFF

V: TRBV6-1
J: TRBJ1-2
size: few
length: 13
D: TRBD1
DNA: TGTGCCAGCAGTGAGAAGGGGGCCAATGGCTACACCTTC
CDR3: CASSEKGANGYTF

V: TRBV10-3
J: TRBJ1-5
size: -
length: 17
D: TRBD1
DNA: TGTGCCATCAGTGAGTCCGAGGACAGGGATGAGGATCAGCCCCAGCATTTT
CDR3: CAISESEDRDEDQPQHF

V: TRBV18
J: TRBJ1-5
size: -
length: 14
D: TRBD1
DNA: TGTGCCAGCTCTGAGACAGGGCCTAATCAGCCCCAGCATTTT
CDR3: CASSETGPNQPQHF

V: TRBV4-2
J: TRBJ2-1
size: -
length: 19
D: TRBD2
DNA: TGTGCCAGCAGCGTACGTACTAGCGGGAGTCCAAGCTCCTACAATGAGCAGTTCTTC
CDR3: CASSVRTSGSPSSYNEQFF

V: TRBV27
J: TRBJ2-7
size: -
length: 11
D: -
DNA: TGTGCCAGCAGTTTTGGGACAGAGCAGTACTTC
CDR3: CASSFGTEQYF

V: TRBV4-1
J: TRBJ2-2
size: -
length: 13
D: -
DNA: TGCGCCAGCAGCCAACCGTACACCGGGGAGCTGTTTTTT
CDR3: CASSQPYTGELFF

V: TRBV11-2
J: TRBJ1-6
size: few
length: 15
D: -
DNA: TGTGCCAGCAGCTTTAGCAGGACTGGAAATTCACCCCTCCACTTT
CDR3: CASSFSRTGNSPLHF

V: TRBV7-8
J: TRBJ2-7
size: few
length: 13
D: -
DNA: TGTGCCAGCAGCTTAGAGCAGGGCTACGAGCAGTACTTC
CDR3: CASSLEQGYEQYF

V: TRBV5-4
J: TRBJ2-5
size: few
length: 15
D: -
DNA: TGTGCCAGCAGCGGGGGAGGAGCGGGTGGAGGGACCCAGTACTTC
CDR3: CASSGGGAGGGTQYF

V: TRBV6-1
J: TRBJ2-2
size: -
length: 15
D: -
DNA: TGTGCCAGCAGTGAGCAGGGGGGAGGCACCGGGGAGCTGTTTTTT
CDR3: CASSEQGGGTGELFF

V: TRBV9
J: TRBJ2-3
size: -
length: 16
D: TRBD2
DNA: TGTGCCAGCAGCCCGTTGACTAGCGAGGTCACAGATACGCAGTATTTT
CDR3: CASSPLTSEVTDTQYF

V: TRBV2
J: TRBJ1-2
size: -
length: 13
D: TRBD1
DNA: TGTGCCAGCAGCCCAGGGGGCGACTATGGCTACACCTTC
CDR3: CASSPGGDYGYTF

V: TRBV30
J: TRBJ2-7
size: -
length: 15
D: TRBD2
DNA: TGTGCCTGGGGAGGACCTTATCGCGGGAGTGGCGAGCAGTACTTC
CDR3: CAWGGPYRGSGEQYF

V: TRBV15
J: TRBJ1-6
size: few
length: 15
D: -
DNA: TGTGCCACCAGCAGAGATCCGCCAGATCGTTCACCCCTCCACTTT
CDR3: CATSRDPPDRSPLHF

V: TRBV9
J: TRBJ1-4
size: -
length: 13
D: -
DNA: TGTGCCAGCAGCGTAGGCAGGGGTGAAAAACTGTTTTTT
CDR3: CASSVGRGEKLFF

V: TRBV10-3
J: TRBJ2-1
size: -
length: 15
D: TRBD2
DNA: TGTGCCACCAGGACTAGCGGGAGTCAGGGATATGAGCAGTTCTTC
CDR3: CATRTSGSQGYEQFF

V: TRBV4-1
J: TRBJ1-4
size: -
length: 15
D: TRBD1
DNA: TGCGCCAGCAGCCACGCCGGGACAGGGTATGAAAAACTGTTTTTT
CDR3: CASSHAGTGYEKLFF

V: TRBV6-5
J: TRBJ2-7
size: few
length: 14
D: TRBD2
DNA: TGTGCCAGCAGGCCTCTAGCGGACCCGATCGAGCAGTACTTC
CDR3: CASRPLADPIEQYF

V: TRBV2
J: TRBJ1-5
size: -
length: 14
D: -
DNA: TGTGCCAGCAGTGATTTCAGGGGCAATCAGCCCCAGCATTTT
CDR3: CASSDFRGNQPQHF

V: TRBV5-1
J: TRBJ1-1
size: -
length: 17
D: TRBD1
DNA: TGCGCCAGCAGCGTGGGACAGGGGGCCAGGTGGAACACTGAAGCTTTCTTT
CDR3: CASSVGQGARWNTEAFF

V: TRBV5-1
J: TRBJ2-1
size: -
length: 14
D: -
DNA: TGCGCCAGCAGCCGTGACAGGTTGGGCCATGAGCAGTTCTTC
CDR3: CASSRDRLGHEQFF

V: TRBV28
J: TRBJ2-5
size: few
length: 15
D: TRBD1
DNA: TGTGCCAGCAGTTTAAGAGGGACAGGGACCGAGACCCAGTACTTC
CDR3: CASSLRGTGTETQYF

V: TRBV7-6
J: TRBJ1-1
size: -
length: 13
D: -
DNA: TGTGCCAGCAGCCGAGGCAGGGAAACTGAAGCTTTCTTT
CDR3: CASSRGRETEAFF

V: TRBV1
J: TRBJ2-1
size: once
length: 16
D: -
DNA: TGCACCAGCAGCCAAGATCTTGAGACAGGGGGCAATGAGCAGTTCTTC
CDR3: CTSSQDLETGGNEQFF

V: TRBV29-1
J: TRBJ1-1
size: -
length: 14
D: -
DNA: TGCAGCGCCCAGAGGCAGAGCATGAACACTGAAGCTTTCTTT
CDR3: CSAQRQSMNTEAFF

V: TRBV7-2
J: TRBJ2-7
size: few
length: 14
D: TRBD1
DNA: TGTGCCAGCAGCTTGGAGGACAGGGCAATCGAGCAGTACTTC
CDR3: CASSLEDRAIEQYF

V: TRBV7-7
J: TRBJ1-3
size: -
length: 15
D: TRBD1
DNA: TGTGCTAGCAGCTTCTCGACAGGGCATGGAAACACCATATATTTT
CDR3: CASSFSTGHGNTIYF

V: TRBV4-1
J: TRBJ2-7
size: -
length: 13
D: -
DNA: TGCGCCAGCAGCCTGGCCGTGGCATACGAGCAGTACTTC
CDR3: CASSLAVAYEQYF

V: TRBV6-5
J: TRBJ2-7
size: few
length: 15
D: TRBD2
DNA: TGTGCCAGCAGTTACGGGACTATAGAATCGCCCGAGCAGTACTTC
CDR3: CASSYGTIESPEQYF

V: TRBV27
J: TRBJ2-5
size: once
length: 12
D: TRBD1
DNA: TGTGCCAGCAGTTACAGACAGGGTACCCAGTACTTC
CDR3: CASSYRQGTQYF

V: TRBV30
J: TRBJ1-2
size: -
length: 12
D: -
DNA: TGTGCACTGCGGGCCTACCCCTATGGCTACACCTTC
CDR3: CALRAYPYGYTF

V: TRBV7-2
J: TRBJ2-2
size: -
length: 16
D: -
DNA: TGTGCCAGCAGTCAACAGGGACCAAGTAACACCGGGGAGCTGTTTTTT
CDR3: CASSQQGPSNTGELFF

V: TRBV2
J: TRBJ2-1
size: -
length: 16
D: TRBD1
DNA: TGTGCCAGCAGTGAAAGATCGGGGACAGGGGGGAATGAGCAGTTCTTC
CDR3: CASSERSGTGGNEQFF

V: TRBV6-6
J: TRBJ1-6
size: -
length: 14
D: TRBD1
DNA: TGTGCCAGCAGTCGGACAGGGCTTAGCTCACCCCTCCACTTT
CDR3: CASSRTGLSSPLHF

V: TRBV6-1
J: TRBJ1-6
size: -
length: 14
D: -
DNA: TGTGCCAGCAGTGAAGTTGATGGGGGGACACCCCTCCACTTT
CDR3: CASSEVDGGTPLHF

V: TRBV30
J: TRBJ1-1
size: -
length: 15
D: TRBD1
DNA: TGTGCCTGGCAGGCAGGGGGTAAAGGGGACACTGAAGCTTTCTTT
CDR3: CAWQAGGKGDTEAFF

V: TRBV29-1
J: TRBJ2-3
size: few
length: 13
D: TRBD2
DNA: TGCAGCGTTGTCGGGGGGATAACAGATACGCAGTATTTT
CDR3: CSVVGGITDTQYF